This is a list of T cell receptor beta chains from one sample in a study of post-analysis software for immune sequencing data. From the PCR reads, TCRdb called clonotypes with MiXCR, one entry per CDR3 protein. The sample consists of about 680,000 distinct CDR3 sequences, 55% to 60% of them appearing once. The specimen was blood. The source is a girl aged 2 to 9 with multiple sclerosis. Each CDR3 is given with its conserved first and last residue. A D gene is named only where the DNA matches it firmly. Not all rows give a size; the values are once, few, many and, for expanded clones, a class.

length: 13; size: .; V: TRBV29-1; D: .; J: TRBJ2-2; DNA: TGCAGCGTTGCCAGGTCAAACACCGGGGAGCTGTTTTTT; CDR3: CSVARSNTGELFF
length: 16; size: .; V: TRBV7-3; D: TRBD2; J: TRBJ2-3; DNA: TGTGCCAGCAGCCCTGGACTAGCTTTTGGCCCAGATACGCAGTATTTT; CDR3: CASSPGLAFGPDTQYF
length: 18; size: .; V: TRBV7-8; D: TRBD2; J: TRBJ2-3; DNA: TGTGCCAGCAGCCCCCTGTTGGGGTTAGCGGGGGGCCTTTATACGCAGTATTTT; CDR3: CASSPLLGLAGGLYTQYF
length: 13; size: .; V: TRBV10-3; D: .; J: TRBJ1-4; DNA: TGTGCCATCAGGCCGGGGATTAATGAAAAACTGTTTTTT; CDR3: CAIRPGINEKLFF
length: 15; size: .; V: TRBV27; D: .; J: TRBJ1-6; DNA: TGTGCCAGCAGTAGTACAGGAGGCCCTTTATCGCCCCTCCACTTT; CDR3: CASSSTGGPLSPLHF
length: 12; size: once; V: TRBV30; D: .; J: TRBJ2-5; DNA: TGTGCCTGGAGTCGGAGCATGGAGACCCAGTACTTC; CDR3: CAWSRSMETQYF
length: 11; size: .; V: TRBV5-1; D: TRBD1; J: TRBJ1-2; DNA: TGCGCCAACAAGGACAGGGGACGCTACACCTTC; CDR3: CANKDRGRYTF
length: 15; size: .; V: TRBV7-2; D: .; J: TRBJ2-1; DNA: TGTGCCGGCAGCTTTCCCGGTCGAACACAGAATGAGCAGTTCTTC; CDR3: CAGSFPGRTQNEQFF
length: 12; size: .; V: TRBV12-3/TRBV12-4; D: .; J: TRBJ1-1; DNA: TGTGCCAGCAGTCCAACAGGAGGGGGGGCTTTCTTT; CDR3: CASSPTGGGAFF
length: 16; size: few; V: TRBV5-5; D: .; J: TRBJ1-2; DNA: TGTGCCAGCAGCTTGGTTGGTGGGGAGATCAACTATGGCTACACCTTC; CDR3: CASSLVGGEINYGYTF
length: 17; size: .; V: TRBV2; D: TRBD2; J: TRBJ2-7; DNA: TGTGCCAGCAGTGACCGGGGGCGGGAGGCCCCTTCCTACGAGCAGTACTTC; CDR3: CASSDRGREAPSYEQYF
length: 14; size: .; V: TRBV7-3; D: .; J: TRBJ2-1; DNA: TGTGCCAGCAGCTCGGGCCCCCGGGTCAATGAGCAGTTCTTC; CDR3: CASSSGPRVNEQFF
length: 14; size: .; V: TRBV18; D: .; J: TRBJ2-5; DNA: TGTGCCAGCTCACCACCGTTAGGGAAAGAGACCCAGTACTTC; CDR3: CASSPPLGKETQYF
length: 15; size: .; V: TRBV13; D: .; J: TRBJ1-2; DNA: TGTGCCAGCAGCCCCCCGGGTGGGGAATTCTATGGCTACACCTTC; CDR3: CASSPPGGEFYGYTF
length: 16; size: .; V: TRBV5-8; D: TRBD2; J: TRBJ2-4; DNA: TGTGCCAGCAGCCCCCGACTAGCGGGGGGGTGGAACATTCAGTACTTC; CDR3: CASSPRLAGGWNIQYF